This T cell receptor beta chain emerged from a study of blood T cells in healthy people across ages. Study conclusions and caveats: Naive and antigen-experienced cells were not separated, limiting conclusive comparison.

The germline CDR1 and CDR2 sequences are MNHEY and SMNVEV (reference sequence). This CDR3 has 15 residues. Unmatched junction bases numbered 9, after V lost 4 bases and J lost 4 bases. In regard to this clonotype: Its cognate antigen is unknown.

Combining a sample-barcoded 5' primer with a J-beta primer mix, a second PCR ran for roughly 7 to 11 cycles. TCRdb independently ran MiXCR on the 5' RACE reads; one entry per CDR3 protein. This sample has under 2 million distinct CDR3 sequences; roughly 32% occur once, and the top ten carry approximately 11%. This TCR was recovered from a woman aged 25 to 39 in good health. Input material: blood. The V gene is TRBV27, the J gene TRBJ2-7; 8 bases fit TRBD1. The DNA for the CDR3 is TGTGCCAGCAGTTCCTTTCGGACAGGGAAATACGAGCAGTACTTC. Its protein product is CASSSFRTGKYEQYF.